What follows describes a single T cell receptor (beta chain). The CDR3 sequence is 15 residues long. CDR1 and CDR2 from the germline V gene are SGHVS and FQNEAQ. Between the trimmed V and J ends, which lost 5 bases and 4 bases, there was a span of 16 bases. The primer mix had 60 Vbeta and 13 Jbeta primers. Clones were read by immunoSEQ multiplex PCR, and TCRdb kept only the in-frame ones, dropping some. The sample includes under 100,000 clones, about 78% of them seen just once. This record belongs to a study of cytomegalovirus exposure and HLA in healthy donors. What was sequenced was PBMCs. This chain connects TRBV7-8 to TRBJ2-3; maybe TRBD2 (6 bases). This sequence was found in a man aged 18 to 29 in good health and CMV-seropositive. CDR3 nucleotide sequence: TGTGCCAGCAGCCGACTAGTTGTGTTGGCAGATACGCAGTATTTT. This gives the protein CASSRLVVLADTQYF.